This T cell receptor (beta chain) was captured in a study of CD8 T cells in ankylosing spondylitis. Overall study findings and caveats: Researchers reportedly found disease-linked clones significantly enriched in matched ankylosing spondylitis synovial fluid. For ankylosing spondylitis blood, a TCR beta motif of seven to nine highly homologous variants appeared characteristic.

The CDR3 length is 15 residues. J lost 6 bases, V lost 0 bases, and 5 bases had no gene match. Germline assignment: CDR1 SGHRS and CDR2 YFSETQ. Each TCR beta library was made by quantitative 5'-RACE that incorporated molecular barcodes. A single record per CDR3 protein comes from TCRdb applying MiXCR to the 5' RACE reads. Of around 770,000 distinct CDR3 sequences in the sample, about an eighth were seen once. This clonotype has only a few counts. Antigen unknown. The receptor was derived from a male donor with ankylosing spondylitis. Sequencing was carried out using blood, either unsorted or a sorted T cell fraction (not recorded which). The V gene is TRBV5-1, the J gene TRBJ2-7; 11 positions agree with TRBD1. The CDR3 DNA is TGCGCCAGCAGCTTGGCCTCCGGGACAGGGGGCGAGCAGTACTTC. This sequence encodes CASSLASGTGGEQYF. The entire variable domain, with the rest obtained from reference TRBV5-1 and TRBJ2-7, is as follows: KAGVTQTPRYLIKTRGQQVTLSCSPISGHRSVSWYQQTPGQGLQFLFEYFSETQRNKGNFPGRFSGRQFSNSRSEMNVSTLELGDSALYLCASSLASGTGGEQYFGPGTRLTVT.